This T cell receptor (beta chain) derives from a study of T cells in women clearing cervical HPV infection (dated by TCRdb to 2016 to 2019). The study in broad terms: Cases were 20 to 25 women with histologically confirmed HPV16-related CIN3 or worse, including a couple of invasive cancers. The controls were around 26 women whose single incident HPV16 infection cleared within 12 months with no development of precancer or cancer. Blood from cases was drawn at the visit where the lesion was first identified, while blood from controls was drawn once the infection was no longer detected. For cases, the median interval between lesion detection and blood sampling was more than 130 days, with an interquartile range of about 85 to 210 days. Because only a few women had HLA typing data, the possibility that HLA type acted as a confounder could not be ruled out. The exploratory proof-of-principle case-control study was nested within the Guanacaste HPV Natural History Study in Costa Rica and compared TCR repertoires across cervical HPV16 outcomes. Cases and controls were matched on year of sample collection and on age within five years. A median age of 34 years was observed in cases versus more than 37 in controls, and no significant differences in baseline characteristics were found. In the parent cohort, some 11,000 women aged 18 or older were enrolled in Guanacaste, Costa Rica, during about 1992 to 1994 and then followed for seven years. As quality controls, five blinded duplicates were added to each group, bringing the total to 60 or so samples made up of 50 or so participants and 10 or so replicates. General study outcomes and caveats: Lower TRBV6-7 relative abundance was observed in cases than in controls (around 0.1% versus 0.15%; Bonferroni P = 0.0008). Because the number of T cells in each sample was unknown, differences in richness could reflect differing T-cell content rather than repertoire biology. Random forest classifiers combining richness and V gene abundances distinguished cases from controls with an estimated AUC of approximately 0.8. The cross-sectional design could not show whether associations preceded infection or resulted from it; effector/memory subsets and HPV-specific T cells were not isolated. Across sequencing depths, CIN3+ cases showed significantly higher TCR repertoire richness than controls, but evenness did not differ between the groups.

Concerning this clone itself: What antigen it recognizes has not been identified. The read ends 3 residues early relative to the CDR3; the germline J gene fills the gap.

Using the immunoSEQ assay, multiplex PCR amplified TCR beta CDR3 regions from an average of roughly 1,100 ng of genomic DNA per sample. Primer bias was corrected in the assay by using a complete synthetic TCR repertoire to establish an amplification baseline. The amplicons were sequenced using the Illumina platform. The authors processed their data as follows. Error correction of the sequences involved clustering with frequency ratios plus a modified nearest-neighbor algorithm, after which the sequences were analyzed in the immunoSEQ Analyzer using IMGT gene definitions. TCR richness and evenness were averaged over 20 rarefaction repeats at each rarefaction depth, excluding samples with fewer sequences than the depth. Relative abundances of V, D and J genes were compared between groups using Wilcoxon rank sum tests, with FDR correction applied. Blinded duplicates gave an intraclass correlation of around 95% for TCR richness and an average of around 83% across roughly 69 gene segments. This immuneACCESS table, as held by TCRdb, lists in-frame sequences with V and J called but not all clones. Of the missing ones, under half trace to an unresolved V gene in checked studies; the others have no known cause. V, J and clone size reflect that table, while D and trimming were determined from the DNA. This sample's table contains 20,000 to 25,000 clones. The top ten clonotypes cover 6.5% to 8% of the sample.

The CDR3 numbers 16 residues from cysteine through phenylalanine. The DNA shown is the part of the CDR3 that was read: 39 bases, in frame from base 1. The germline V gene provides CDR1 MDHEN and CDR2 SYDVKM. V lost 3 bases and J lost 1 base, and the count of bases not matched to a germline gene is 8. Every participant had a single incident cervical HPV16 infection, and women with prevalent HPV16 infections were excluded. Cervical HPV DNA was detected by MY09/MY11 PCR, and genotyping was performed by dot-blot hybridization. Under 19 mL of heparinized blood were centrifuged, and the buffy coat was aliquoted, frozen at -30°C, then stored at -80°C. QIAGEN kits were used to extract genomic DNA from buffy coat specimens.

The TCR sequence derives from a woman between 18 and 69 years old with a cervical HPV16 infection that either progressed to CIN3+ or cleared (not recorded which). Recombination linked TRBV28 to TRBJ2-5, with 7 bases in between that match TRBD2. Sample: blood buffy coat. The DNA read from the CDR3 is TGTGCCAGCAGTTTCCAATCGGGGGGAGGCCAAGAGACC. Its protein reads: CASSFQSGGGQET. In full, the CDR3 reads CASSFQSGGGQETQYF.